This T cell receptor (beta chain) derives from a study of T cells after yellow fever vaccination. The CDR3 is 15 amino acids. Trimming removed 1 base at V and 2 bases at J, with 11 bases between. Germline V CDR1 and CDR2: SGHKS, YYEKEE (reference sequence). This clonotype was seen more than once but under ten times. Generation of TCR cDNA used 5'RACE template switching (which added a universal primer site and UMIs). MiXCR, run by TCRdb on the 5' RACE reads, gives a single entry per CDR3 protein. The top ten hold 15% to 20% of the sample, which has about 350,000 distinct CDR3 sequences, roughly 7.5% seen once.

The chain recombines TRBV5-5 with TRBJ2-3, with D perhaps TRBD1 (6 bases). Sequences were derived from PBMCs, sampled roughly 46 days after the first yellow fever vaccination. The sequence derives from a man aged 18 to 30 who received the YFV17D yellow fever vaccine. The chain's CDR3 is CASSLWQGYTDTQYF. DNA for the CDR3: TGTGCCAGCAGCTTGTGGCAGGGGTACACAGATACGCAGTATTTT.